These 11 T cell receptor beta chains were sequenced from one sample in a study of blood T cell repertoires in COVID-19. This table comes from immunoSEQ multiplex PCR, and its TCRdb copy is limited to in-frame clones, with some not included. The sample includes 90,000 to 110,000 clones, around 86% of them seen just once. The sequenced sample was peripheral blood. These receptor sequences come from a man aged 45-65 years with acute or convalescent COVID-19.

The V gene is TRBV11-2, the J gene TRBJ2-1; TRBD2 matches 12 bases. CDR1 and CDR2 from the germline V gene are SGHAT and FQNNGV. The CDR3 extends over 16 amino acids. Unmatched junction bases numbered 4, after V lost 6 bases and J lost 1 base. The CDR3 spells CASRRGLAGSYNEQFF. The CDR3 DNA reads TGTGCCAGCAGACGCGGACTAGCGGGGTCCTACAATGAGCAGTTCTTC.

The chain links TRBV5-4 to TRBJ2-7; 10 bases fit TRBD1. Trimming cost V 3 bases and J 5 bases; bases outside gene matches: 2. This CDR3 spans 13 amino acids. Germline CDR1 SGHNT, CDR2 YYREEE (reference sequence). The CDR3 sequence: CASSSGTGDEQYF. DNA of the CDR3: TGTGCCAGCAGCTCCGGGACAGGGGACGAGCAGTACTTC.

The genes are TRBV11-3 and TRBJ2-3; 10 bases map to TRBD1. CDR3 size: 15 residues. The junction had 0 bases not matched to a gene; V was cut back by 1 base and J by 2 bases. The V gene's germline CDR1 is SGHNT and CDR2 YENEEA. The CDR3 reads CASSLGQGATDTQYF. In DNA, the CDR3 is TGTGCCAGCAGCTTAGGACAGGGGGCCACAGATACGCAGTATTTT.

The CDR3 DNA sequence: TGCGCCAGCCGGGGGAGTCGTAGGGAGGAACAGGCCGGGGAGCTGTTTTTT. Translation: CASRGSRREEQAGELFF. J is TRBJ2-2 and V is TRBV23-1, with D possibly being TRBD2 (6 bases). TRBV23-1 is placed among ORFs of uncertain function. V lost 8 bases to trimming and J lost 6 bases, with 25 bases between them. The CDR3 runs 17 residues.

This clone was counted only a few times. V is TRBV5-1 and J is TRBJ2-2, with a possible D match to TRBD1 (5 bases). Per the germline V gene, CDR1 is SGHRS and CDR2 is YFSETQ. The CDR3 is 15 amino acids. Trimming took 4 bases from V and 5 from J, leaving 15 bases between them. Here the CDR3 reads CASSQLPQGTGELFF. CDR3 sequence (DNA): TGCGCCAGCAGCCAATTACCGCAGGGAACCGGGGAGCTGTTTTTT.

Of note for this clone: Germline and junction disagree at one end, which may indicate a read error. This chain joins TRBV2 and TRBJ1-4, with D possibly matching TRBD1 (6 bases). Germline V lookup: CDR1 SNHLY, CDR2 FYNNEI. The CDR3 is 14 residues long. The CDR3 nucleotides are TGTGCCAGCACTGAAAGGGGGTTCGGTGAAAAACTGTTTTTT. Residues: CASTERGFGEKLFF. Together with reference TRBV2 and TRBJ1-4, the CDR3 gives the full variable domain: EPEVTQTPSHQVTQMGQEVILRCVPISNHLYFYWYRQILGQKVEFLVSFYNNEISEKSEIFDDQFSVERPDGSNFTLKIRSTKLEDSAMYFCASTERGFGEKLFFGSGTQLSVL.

The V and J genes are TRBV7-3 and TRBJ2-1; D perhaps matches TRBD1 (5 bases). The germline V and J ends were trimmed by 6 bases and 1 base, with 10 bases remaining between them. The CDR3 covers 14 residues. Germline V gene sequence: CDR1 SGHTA, CDR2 FQGTGA. The CDR3 DNA reads as TGTGCCAGCAGGCCGACAGTTTCCTACAATGAGCAGTTCTTC. This codes for CASRPTVSYNEQFF.

The genes are TRBV11-1 and TRBJ2-1, with D perhaps matching TRBD2 (6 bases). Germline V gene sequence: CDR1 SGHAT, CDR2 FQDESV (reference sequence). V was clipped by 3 bases and J by 9 bases, with 18 bases between them. The CDR3 runs 15 residues. CDR3 sequence reads: CASSLRWEDFGEQFF. The CDR3 coding sequence is TGTGCCAGCAGCTTGAGGTGGGAGGATTTTGGTGAGCAGTTCTTC.

The chain has TRBV5-1 and TRBJ1-6; 10 bases line up with TRBD1. Germline V lookup: CDR1 SGHRS, CDR2 YFSETQ. The V gene end was trimmed by 6 bases and the J gene end by 6 bases; junction bases not matched to a gene: 6. The CDR3 has 15 amino acids. CDR3 coding DNA: TGCGCCAGCACCCACGGACAGGGGGTTAATTCACCCCTCCACTTT. It is translated as CASTHGQGVNSPLHF.

V gene TRBV6-1 combines with J gene TRBJ2-3; D is possibly TRBD2 (6 bases). CDR1 and CDR2 (germline): MNHNS, SASEGT. This CDR3 has 20 residues. Trimming stripped 2 bases from V and 2 bases from J, with 26 bases between. The CDR3 DNA is TGTGCCAGCAGTGAATGGGAAGATCTTAGCGGTGGAGGACCCACAGATACGCAGTATTTT. Its translation is CASSEWEDLSGGGPTDTQYF.

CDR3 nucleotide sequence: TGCGCCAGCAGCCTAGAGACAGGGGACCGGGATGGCTACACCTTC. It translates to CASSLETGDRDGYTF. The chain couples TRBV5-1 to TRBJ1-2; the match to TRBD1 covers 8 bases. Per the germline V gene, CDR1 is SGHRS and CDR2 is YFSETQ. CDR3 length: 15 amino acids. Losses at the gene ends were 4 bases for V and 6 bases for J; bases not matched to a gene: 11.